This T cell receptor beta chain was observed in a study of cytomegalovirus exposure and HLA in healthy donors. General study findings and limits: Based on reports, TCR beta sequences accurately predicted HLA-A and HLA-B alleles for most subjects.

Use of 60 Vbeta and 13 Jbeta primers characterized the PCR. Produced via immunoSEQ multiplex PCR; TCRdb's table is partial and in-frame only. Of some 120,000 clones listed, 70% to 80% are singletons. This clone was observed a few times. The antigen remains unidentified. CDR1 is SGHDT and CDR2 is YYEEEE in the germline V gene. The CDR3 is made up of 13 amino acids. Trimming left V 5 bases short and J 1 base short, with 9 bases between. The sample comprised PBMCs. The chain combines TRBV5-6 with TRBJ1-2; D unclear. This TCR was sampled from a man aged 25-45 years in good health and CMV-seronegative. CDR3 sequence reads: CASRNQNNYGYTF. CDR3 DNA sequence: TGTGCCAGCAGGAACCAGAATAACTATGGCTACACCTTC.